Below, 27 T cell receptor beta chains from the same sample are listed, as sequenced in a study of response to subunit inactivated influenza vaccine. TCRdb reprocessed the RT-PCR reads with MiXCR, giving one entry per CDR3 protein. The sample has approximately 500,000 distinct CDR3 sequences; roughly 23% are singletons. These data also featured in a second study, about T cells expressing NK-cell markers. That source adds: Scientists made TCR beta cDNA using 5'RACE template switching with UMIs.

The source was CD4+ T cells sorted from PBMCs, collected roughly 12 days after vaccination. The receptors stem from a man in his fifties who received an inactivated influenza vaccine.

On this clonotype: This may arise from a read error, as a much more abundant clone is one base away. The rearrangement joins TRBV11-2 to TRBJ1-3, with a possible D match to TRBD1 (5 bases). CDR3 length: 15 amino acids. The germline V gene has CDR1 SGHAT and CDR2 FQNNGV. V dropped 3 bases and J dropped 1 base, with 10 bases sitting between them. The CDR3 sequence is CASSFAAGSGNTIYF. CDR3 in DNA: TGTGCCAGCAGCTTCGCGGCAGGGTCTGGAAACACCATATATTTT.

This clonotype occurred a few times. An end of the junction differs from the germline gene, which may be a read error. The gene calls are TRBV7-2 and TRBJ2-7; D might be TRBD1 (5 bases). Per the germline V gene, CDR1 is SGHTA and CDR2 is FQGNSA. CDR3 size: 12 residues. CDR3 sequence: CASSVARVEQYF. CDR3 bases: TGTGCCAGCAGCGTAGCCAGGGTCGAGCAGTACTTC.

This clonotype was recorded a few times. This chain links TRBV7-2 with TRBJ2-5; D possibly uses TRBD1 or TRBD2 (6 bases each). Germline loops: CDR1 SGHTA, CDR2 FQGNSA. The CDR3 length is 15 residues. The germline V and J ends were trimmed by 1 base and 0 bases, with 9 bases remaining between them. CDR3 loop: CASSLGRGNQETQYF. The DNA for the CDR3 is TGTGCCAGCAGCTTAGGGAGGGGGAACCAAGAGACCCAGTACTTC.

This chain links TRBV29-1 with TRBJ1-1, with 7 bases identical to TRBD1. Germline assignment: CDR1 SQVTM and CDR2 ANQGSEA. CDR3 length: 13 amino acids. Losses at the gene ends were 4 bases for V and 3 bases for J; bases not matched to a gene: 5. CDR3 amino acids: CSVVRQGDTEAFF. The CDR3 DNA reads TGCAGCGTTGTGCGACAGGGAGACACTGAAGCTTTCTTT.

The CDR3 reads CASSSQGQAGGELFF. The CDR3, as DNA: TGTGCCAGCAGTTCCCAGGGACAGGCCGGCGGGGAGCTGTTTTTT. The chain has TRBV12-3 or TRBV12-4 and TRBJ2-2, with 8 bases that match TRBD1. This CDR3 has 15 amino acids. The junction had 8 bases not matched to a gene; V was cut back by 4 bases and J by 7 bases.

The chain is built from TRBV11-1 and TRBJ2-5, with D maybe TRBD2 (5 bases). Per germline, CDR1 SGHAT and CDR2 FQDESV (reference sequence). There are 13 residues in the CDR3. The V gene lost 5 bases and the J gene lost 7 bases, with 14 bases spanning the gap. The CDR3 DNA is TGTGCCAGCAGCCCAGCGGAACGTTGGACCCAGTACTTC. Amino acids: CASSPAERWTQYF.

V is TRBV11-3 and J is TRBJ2-4, with D tentatively TRBD2 (6 bases). The CDR3 is made up of 13 amino acids. Deletions cut 5 bases from V and 8 bases from J, with 13 bases between. CDR1 SGHNT and CDR2 YENEEA come from the germline V gene. The DNA of the CDR3 is TGTGCCAGCAGCCTGGACTGGGGGGACATTCAGTACTTC. Translated, it gives CASSLDWGDIQYF.

This clonotype was counted between two and nine times. Relative to the germline gene, one junction end is altered; a read error may explain this. The chain uses TRBV7-7 and TRBJ2-2; D gene unclear. Germline lookup yields CDR1 SSHAT and CDR2 FNYEAQ (reference sequence). This CDR3 spans 14 amino acids. The CDR3 DNA sequence: TGTGCTAGCAGTCGCTCTCGGGACACCGGGGAGCTGTTTTTT. This gives the protein CASSRSRDTGELFF.

In DNA, the CDR3 is TGCAGCGTGCGGGCCTCGTCCCGGGAGACCCAGTACTTC. Translating it yields CSVRASSRETQYF. The chain is built from TRBV29-1 and TRBJ2-5, with D possibly TRBD2 on 5 matching bases. Germline V CDR1 and CDR2: SQVTM, ANQGSEA. V was cut by 6 bases and J by 5 bases, with 16 bases left in between. The CDR3 length is 13 residues.

This clonotype turned up a few times. The chain uses TRBV10-3 and TRBJ2-1; tentatively, D is TRBD2 (5 bases). Trimming took 6 bases from V and 0 from J, leaving 15 bases between them. CDR1 and CDR2 (germline): ENHRY, SYGVKD. This CDR3 has 16 amino acids. The CDR3 sequence is CAIRVGSGSSYNEQFF. In nucleotides, the CDR3 is TGTGCCATCAGGGTGGGGTCTGGGAGCTCCTACAATGAGCAGTTCTTC.

The chain carries TRBV5-1 and TRBJ2-3; D not resolved. CDR1 and CDR2 (germline): SGHRS, YFSETQ. The germline V and J ends were trimmed by 4 bases and 0 bases, with 12 bases remaining between them. The CDR3 runs to 15 residues. Written as DNA, the CDR3 is TGCGCCAGCAGCGGACGGGTAGCTAGCACAGATACGCAGTATTTT. Translating gives CASSGRVASTDTQYF.

The rearrangement joins TRBV12-3 or TRBV12-4 to TRBJ2-1, with no clear D. Trimming took off 6 bases at V and 2 bases at J, with 17 bases between the two ends. This CDR3 has 16 amino acids. CDR3 coding DNA: TGTGCCAGCAGCCGGTTGGACGGTAGTCCCTACAATGAGCAGTTCTTC. This codes for CASSRLDGSPYNEQFF.

This rearrangement joins TRBV5-1 to TRBJ2-6, with D unresolved. Trimming removed 4 bases from V and 0 bases from J, with 11 bases in between. The CDR3 loop spans 16 amino acids. Per the germline V gene, CDR1 is SGHRS and CDR2 is YFSETQ. The CDR3 bases are TGCGCCAGCAGCCCCGGACCGAGCTCTGGGGCCAACGTCCTGACTTTC. Amino acids: CASSPGPSSGANVLTF.

This clonotype was counted between two and nine times. An end of the junction differs from the germline gene, which may be a read error. The chain is built from TRBV5-1 and TRBJ2-3; TRBD2 matches at 7 bases. The CDR3 runs to 15 residues. Per the germline V gene, CDR1 is SGHRS and CDR2 is YFSETQ. CDR3: CASSLVSGSTDTQYF. CDR3 nucleotide sequence: TGTGCCAGCAGCTTAGTTAGCGGGAGCACAGATACGCAGTATTTT.

J is TRBJ2-2 and V is TRBV4-1; D possibly uses TRBD1 or TRBD2 (6 bases each). Germline V gene lookup returns CDR1 MGHRA and CDR2 YSYEKL. Deletions cut 0 bases from V and 4 bases from J, with 15 bases between. The CDR3 is made up of 17 amino acids. This CDR3 is CASSQETGAEVTGELFF. As DNA, the CDR3 is TGCGCCAGCAGCCAAGAAACGGGGGCTGAGGTCACCGGGGAGCTGTTTTTT.

This clonotype was observed a few times. CDR3 nucleotide sequence: TGTGCCAGCAGCCCTTCTAGAATACAGAGCTCCTACAATGAGCAGTTCTTC. This gives the protein CASSPSRIQSSYNEQFF. This sequence joins TRBV7-8 and TRBJ2-1; D unresolved. With 5 bases removed from V and 0 bases from J, the gap between germline ends came to 17 bases. Germline V CDR1 and CDR2: SGHVS, FQNEAQ. CDR3 size: 17 residues.

The J gene is TRBJ2-7, the V gene TRBV20-1; 7 bases line up with TRBD2. The germline V gene encodes CDR1 DFQATT and CDR2 SNEGSKA (reference sequence). The CDR3 has 14 amino acids. The V segment lost 3 bases and the J segment 1 base; nucleotides outside the gene matches: 6. CDR3 protein: CSASGGDYSYEQYF. As DNA, the CDR3 is TGCAGTGCTAGTGGTGGGGACTATTCCTACGAGCAGTACTTC.

The chain recombines TRBV7-2 with TRBJ2-7, with 11 bases aligning to TRBD1. This CDR3 is 15 amino acids long. V lost 3 bases to trimming and J lost 3 bases; unmatched junction nucleotides: 4. CDR1 and CDR2 from the germline V gene are SGHTA and FQGNSA. The CDR3 protein is CASSLGQGVGYEQYF. Here the CDR3 DNA reads TGTGCCAGCAGCTTGGGACAGGGGGTCGGCTACGAGCAGTACTTC.

The chain recombines TRBV5-1 with TRBJ2-7; D tentatively reads TRBD1 or TRBD2 (6 bases each). This CDR3 comprises 14 residues. V was shortened by 1 base and J by 2 bases, with 10 bases between the two germline ends. Per the germline V gene, CDR1 is SGHRS and CDR2 is YFSETQ. The CDR3 nucleotides read TGCGCCAGCAGCTTGAACAGGGAGGCCTACGAGCAGTACTTC. This encodes CASSLNREAYEQYF.

This chain uses TRBV10-3 with TRBJ2-5, with D hard to call. Trimming shortened V by 6 bases and J by 3 bases, and 5 bases separated the two germline ends. Germline CDR1 is ENHRY and CDR2 is SYGVKD. This CDR3 comprises 11 residues. Here the CDR3 DNA reads TGTGCCATCAGCTATAAAGAGACCCAGTACTTC. Amino acids: CAISYKETQYF.

This clonotype was picked up a small number of times. The genes are TRBV29-1 and TRBJ2-5; TRBD1 matches 11 bases. With 4 bases clipped from V and 5 bases from J, the junction kept 9 bases outside the gene matches. The CDR3 is 15 residues long. Germline V gene data show CDR1 as SQVTM and CDR2 as ANQGSEA. The CDR3 nucleotides are TGCAGCGTTGGACGGACAGGGGGCATGTTGGAGACCCAGTACTTC. Amino acid sequence: CSVGRTGGMLETQYF.

This clonotype was picked up a small number of times. V usage is TRBV3-1 and J usage is TRBJ2-3; D is undetermined. Trimming pared 1 base from V and 5 bases from J, leaving 13 bases between. The CDR3 consists of 15 residues. Per germline, CDR1 LGHDT and CDR2 YNNKEL (reference sequence). The CDR3: CASSQGTSGKDTQYF. CDR3 bases: TGTGCCAGCAGCCAAGGAACGTCAGGCAAAGATACGCAGTATTTT.

A few counts support this clonotype. The gene calls are TRBV24-1 and TRBJ2-3; unclear D gene. This CDR3 has 16 residues. Germline V CDR1 and CDR2: KGHDR, SFDVKD. Trimming stripped 3 bases from V and 3 bases from J, with 15 bases between. The CDR3 is CATSDRHHSETDTQYF. As DNA, the CDR3 is TGTGCCACCAGTGATCGACACCACTCGGAAACAGATACGCAGTATTTT.

This clonotype was counted between two and nine times. J is TRBJ1-1 and V is TRBV7-9, with 9 bases fitting TRBD1. J was trimmed by 6 bases and V by 3 bases; bases with no gene match: 8. CDR1 SEHNR and CDR2 FQNEAQ come from the germline V gene (reference sequence). This CDR3 has 15 amino acids. CDR3 nucleotides: TGTGCCAGCAGCTTGACCGGGACAGGGTCGGCTGAAGCTTTCTTT. Translated: CASSLTGTGSAEAFF.

This clonotype was detected only a few times. The V call is TRBV7-2, the J call TRBJ2-2, with a tentative D call TRBD2 (5 bases). This CDR3 has 14 amino acids. CDR1 and CDR2 (germline): SGHTA, FQGNSA. The V end lost 7 bases, the J end lost 1 base, and 10 bases lay between the germline ends. CDR3 region: CASKEDWNTGELFF. In DNA form, the CDR3 reads TGTGCCAGCAAAGAGGACTGGAACACCGGGGAGCTGTTTTTT.

The genes are TRBV29-1 and TRBJ2-2; 8 bases line up with TRBD1. In germline, CDR1 is SQVTM, CDR2 ANQGSEA. This CDR3 contains 15 residues. V lost 4 bases to trimming and J lost 1 base; unmatched junction nucleotides: 5. The CDR3 nucleotides read TGCAGCGTTGCCCCCGGGACAGGGAACACCGGGGAGCTGTTTTTT. Its translation: CSVAPGTGNTGELFF.

The rearrangement links TRBV28 to TRBJ1-1; D call uncertain. Germline CDR1 is MDHEN and CDR2 is SYDVKM. Trimming took 7 bases from V and 2 from J, leaving 8 bases between them. The CDR3 is made up of 12 amino acids. The chain's CDR3 is CASTVGNTEAFF. The CDR3 nucleotides are TGTGCCAGCACGGTGGGAAACACTGAAGCTTTCTTT.